These T cell receptor beta chains were read from a single sample in a study of cytomegalovirus exposure and HLA in healthy donors. Libraries were prepared by immunoSEQ multiplex PCR; TCRdb keeps only in-frame clonotypes and omits some of them. The table has fewer than 100,000 clones, 78% seen once. What was sequenced was PBMCs. Every receptor here comes from a woman aged 55-70 years in good health and CMV-seronegative. Both conserved end residues are part of each CDR3. A D gene is named only where the DNA matches it firmly. Part of the rows lack a size; the others show once, few, many or a class for expanded clones.

j_call v_call d_call clone_size cdr3_nt cdr3_aa
TRBJ2-1 TRBV7-9 TRBD2 - TGTGCCAGCAGCGCCTTGTGGAGCGGGGGGGAACATGAGCAGTTCTTC CASSALWSGGEHEQFF
TRBJ2-3 TRBV27 - - TGTGCCAGCAGTTTAACCTACTCAGATACGCAGTATTTT CASSLTYSDTQYF
TRBJ1-2 TRBV10-3 - - TGTGCCATCAGTGATAGGTGGGAGGCGCATGGCTACACCTTC CAISDRWEAHGYTF
TRBJ2-7 TRBV4-3 - - TGCGCCAGCAGCCAAGAAGGGGGTAGCTCCTACGAGCAGTACTTC CASSQEGGSSYEQYF
TRBJ2-7 TRBV5-1 - - TGCGCCAGCAGCCCAGGGATCCCCTACGAGCAGTACTTC CASSPGIPYEQYF
TRBJ1-5 TRBV7-8 TRBD1 - TGTGCCAGCAGCTTAGGTGGACAGGGGGAACAGCCCCAGCATTTT CASSLGGQGEQPQHF
TRBJ1-2 TRBV4-1 TRBD1 - TGCGCCAGCAGCCGGGACTCGGACAGGAACTATGGCTACACCTTC CASSRDSDRNYGYTF
TRBJ1-5 TRBV6-6 - - TGTGCCAGCAGAGAACAGGGTGGGGGCAATCAGCCCCAGCATTTT CASREQGGGNQPQHF
TRBJ2-1 TRBV7-8 TRBD2 - TGTGCCAGCAGCTTAGGGCCTAGCGGCTACAATGAGCAGTTCTTC CASSLGPSGYNEQFF
TRBJ2-7 TRBV28 - - TGTGCCAGCAGTTTTCGGGGGACGCTTTCCTACGAGCAGTACTTC CASSFRGTLSYEQYF
TRBJ2-3 TRBV6-5 - few TGTGCCAGCAGTTACTCGACTATTGCTAGCACAGATACGCAGTATTTT CASSYSTIASTDTQYF
TRBJ1-5 TRBV2 - few TGTGCCAGCAAAGGACAGAGCAATCAGCCCCAGCATTTT CASKGQSNQPQHF
TRBJ1-1 TRBV30 - once TGTGCCTGGAGCGCACCACACAACACTGAAGCTTTCTTT CAWSAPHNTEAFF
TRBJ2-7 TRBV29-1 TRBD1 - TGCAGCGGCCGGGACAGGGGCTCCTACGAGCAGTACTTC CSGRDRGSYEQYF
TRBJ1-2 TRBV10-3 - - TGTGCCATCAGTGAGTCGGGACAACCTAGTTCCTATGGCTACACCTTC CAISESGQPSSYGYTF
TRBJ2-1 TRBV7-9 - - TGTGCCAGCAGCATCCCCCGAGCCTTAACCCACAATGAGCAGTTCTTC CASSIPRALTHNEQFF
TRBJ1-2 TRBV28 TRBD1 few TGTGCCAGCAGACTACAGGGGGCCGGGAGGGGCTACACCTTC CASRLQGAGRGYTF
TRBJ2-7 TRBV5-1 TRBD1 - TGCGCCAGCAGCCCAAACACCGGGACAGAGTACGAGCAGTACTTC CASSPNTGTEYEQYF
TRBJ1-3 TRBV6-4 TRBD1 - TGTGCCAGCAGTGAAGGGACAGGGGTGGCTGGAAACACCATATATTTT CASSEGTGVAGNTIYF
TRBJ2-3 TRBV7-6 TRBD2 - TGTGCCAGCAGCTCCATAGCGGGACTTAGCACAGATACGCAGTATTTT CASSSIAGLSTDTQYF
TRBJ1-1 TRBV6-1 - - TGTGCCAGCAGGAGGGAGACTGAAGCTTTCTTT CASRRETEAFF
TRBJ2-7 TRBV7-2 - - TGTGCCAGCAGCTTATTCCAGGACAAGTCCTACGAGCAGTACTTC CASSLFQDKSYEQYF
TRBJ2-1 TRBV19 TRBD1 - TGTGCCAGTAGTATGGGACAGGGTCTTTACAATGAGCAGTTCTTC CASSMGQGLYNEQFF
TRBJ1-5 TRBV21-1 - - TGTGCCAGCAGCACCTTGGGACAGCTCACGTCGGGCCAGCCCCAGCATTTT CASSTLGQLTSGQPQHF
TRBJ1-1 TRBV5-6 - few TGTGCCAGCAGCTTTCGAGAGGGAGCTTTCTTT CASSFREGAFF
TRBJ2-1 TRBV2 TRBD2 once TGTGCCAGCAGGACATCCCGGACTAGCGGGAGGAATGAGCAGTTCTTC CASRTSRTSGRNEQFF
TRBJ1-6 TRBV6-5 TRBD1 - TGTGCCAGCAGTTACGCAGGGGGCAGATCACCCCTCCACTTT CASSYAGGRSPLHF
TRBJ2-5 TRBV7-2 TRBD2 - TGTGCCAGCAGCTCAGCTAGACTAGCGGGGGAAGAGACCCAGTACTTC CASSSARLAGEETQYF
TRBJ2-4 TRBV5-1 TRBD1 - TGCGCCAGCAGCTTGAACAGGGGGCGAAACATTCAGTACTTC CASSLNRGRNIQYF
TRBJ1-1 TRBV9 TRBD1 - TGTGCCAGCAGCCCGGGGGACAGGGCAACTGAAGCTTTCTTT CASSPGDRATEAFF
TRBJ2-3 TRBV5-6 TRBD2 - TGTGCCAGCAGCTTGGGGAGGCTAGCGGGGGAGTACCGCACAGATACGCAGTATTTT CASSLGRLAGEYRTDTQYF
TRBJ1-2 TRBV19 - - TGTGCCAGCCGAGACAGGAACTATGGCTACACCTTC CASRDRNYGYTF
TRBJ2-1 TRBV7-9 TRBD1 - TGTGCCAGCAGCCTGCGACAGGGGGCGCCTGGGAATGAGCAGTTCTTC CASSLRQGAPGNEQFF
TRBJ1-4 TRBV27 - once TGTGCCAGCAGTCTGGACGGACAAACTAATGAAAAACTGTTTTTT CASSLDGQTNEKLFF
TRBJ1-1 TRBV10-2 TRBD1 - TGCGCCAGCAGGTTAAACGGGGACAGTTCGGGCACTGAAGCTTTCTTT CASRLNGDSSGTEAFF
TRBJ2-3 TRBV19 TRBD2 - TGTGCCAGTAGTATAGATGATGGGAGCGGGGGGGCCCGCGATACGCAGTATTTT CASSIDDGSGGARDTQYF
TRBJ2-1 TRBV28 - - TGTGCCAGCAGACCTTCCGCGCTTTACAATGAGCAGTTCTTC CASRPSALYNEQFF
TRBJ1-3 TRBV6-5 TRBD1 - TGTGCCAGCACCCAGACAGGGGTGGCGAACACCATATATTTT CASTQTGVANTIYF
TRBJ2-2 TRBV2 - - TGTGCCAGCAAGGGGGGGACAGGAGACACCGGGGAGCTGTTTTTT CASKGGTGDTGELFF
TRBJ1-4 TRBV5-1 TRBD1 - TGCGCCAGCAGCTTGGGGACAGGGGGGGAAAAACTGTTTTTT CASSLGTGGEKLFF
TRBJ2-5 TRBV28 TRBD2 - TGTGCCAGCAGGATTAGCGGGGTGCAAGAGACCCAGTACTTC CASRISGVQETQYF
TRBJ2-7 TRBV25-1 TRBD2 - TGTGCCAGCAGTGAATATTCGGGAGGGAAGCAGTACTTC CASSEYSGGKQYF